The clone carrying this TCR beta chain was observed at least ten times. The antigen remains unidentified. Time point: newly diagnosed GD, antithyroid drugs for less than 3 months. RNA from PBMCs was the source of the TCR library. In Xi'an, China, an endocrinology department was the source of patients. These data belong to a study of regulatory T cells in long-lasting Graves disease. Points from the study as a whole: New patients shared 750 to 1,000 public clonotypes, fewer than the approximately 3,000 shared by persistent patients.

Assembly of TCR beta libraries relied on iRepertoire HTBI primers together with Arm-PCR of CDR3 regions. TCRdb processed the multiplex PCR reads anew with MiXCR; each CDR3 protein has one entry. The sample lists around 500,000 distinct CDR3 sequences, more than 10% seen once, with around 9.3% in the top ten. The J segment lost 4 bases and the V segment lost 5 bases, leaving 9 bases of the junction unmatched. Germline V gene sequence: CDR1 MNHEY, CDR2 SMNVEV (reference sequence). The CDR3 is 17 residues long. The same sample was also studied in work on T cells in Graves' hyperthyroidism and ophthalmopathy.

The rearrangement uses TRBV27 and TRBJ2-1; 12 bases match TRBD2. The receptor comes from a woman in her thirties with Graves disease. The source was peripheral blood mononuclear cells (PBMCs), collected at new diagnosis, from a patient treated with antithyroid drugs. The DNA for the CDR3 is TGTGCCAGCAGTCTCTACGGACTAGCGGGAAATTACAATGAGCAGTTCTTC. Protein: CASSLYGLAGNYNEQFF.